A selection of T cell receptor beta chains follows, all from one sample in a study of OX40 agonist ivuxolimab in advanced cancers. Data came from immunoSEQ multiplex PCR; TCRdb stores just in-frame clones and leaves some out. In the table there are over 45,000 clones, approximately 80% of which are singletons. The source was CD4+ or CD8+ T cells sorted from blood, collected in a trial of the OX40 agonist ivuxolimab. These TCRs come from an adult with an advanced solid tumor such as melanoma, head and neck, liver or kidney cancer. Both conserved end residues are part of each CDR3. The D gene is left open where the match is weak. Clone size is not always given. Where it is, it says once, few, many or a class for expanded clones.

size | J | V | D | CDR3 | DNA
once | TRBJ1-5 | TRBV7-2 | - | CASSLADSAYQPQHF | TGTGCCAGCAGCTTAGCGGACAGCGCTTATCAGCCCCAGCATTTT
- | TRBJ1-2 | TRBV7-2 | - | CASSLATVDYGYTF | TGTGCCAGCAGCTTAGCGACAGTAGACTATGGCTACACCTTC
- | TRBJ2-2 | TRBV5-1 | - | CASSLGQMVNTGELFF | TGCGCCAGCAGCTTGGGGCAGATGGTTAACACCGGGGAGCTGTTTTTT
- | TRBJ1-4 | TRBV18 | - | CASSPSTHKLNEKLFF | TGTGCCAGCTCACCTTCCACACACAAACTTAATGAAAAACTGTTTTTT
few | TRBJ1-1 | TRBV27 | TRBD1 | CASSTIGQGKTNTEAFF | TGTGCCAGCAGTACTATTGGACAGGGGAAGACGAACACTGAAGCTTTCTTT
- | TRBJ2-5 | TRBV6-1 | TRBD2 | CASSEMGLAMGTQYF | TGTGCCAGCAGTGAAATGGGACTAGCAATGGGGACCCAGTACTTC
- | TRBJ2-6 | TRBV4-1 | - | CASSQEGAGSSGANVLTF | TGCGCCAGCAGCCAAGAGGGGGCAGGATCCTCTGGGGCCAACGTCCTGACTTTC
- | TRBJ1-5 | TRBV6-1 | - | CASSEYRVNQPQHF | TGTGCCAGCAGTGAATACAGGGTAAATCAGCCCCAGCATTTT
- | TRBJ2-3 | TRBV29-1 | - | CSASEGGATQYF | TGCAGCGCGTCGGAGGGGGGTGCTACGCAGTATTTT
- | TRBJ1-1 | TRBV7-9 | - | CASSSWGNTEAFF | TGTGCCAGCAGTTCTTGGGGAAACACTGAAGCTTTCTTT
- | TRBJ2-1 | TRBV5-1 | - | CASSLADQTYNEQFF | TGCGCCAGCAGCTTGGCGGACCAGACCTACAATGAGCAGTTCTTC